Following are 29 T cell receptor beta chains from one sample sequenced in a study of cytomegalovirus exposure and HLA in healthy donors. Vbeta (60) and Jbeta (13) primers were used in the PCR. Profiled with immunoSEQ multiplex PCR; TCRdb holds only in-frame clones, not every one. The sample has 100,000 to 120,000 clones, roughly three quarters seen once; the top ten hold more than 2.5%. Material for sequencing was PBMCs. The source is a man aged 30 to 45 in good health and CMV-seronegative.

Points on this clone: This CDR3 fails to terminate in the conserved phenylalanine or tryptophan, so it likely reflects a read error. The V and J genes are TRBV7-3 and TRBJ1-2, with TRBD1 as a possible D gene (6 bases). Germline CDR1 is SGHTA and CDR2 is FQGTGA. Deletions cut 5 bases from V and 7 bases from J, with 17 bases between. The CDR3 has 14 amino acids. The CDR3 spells CASSPGGGLGGYTL. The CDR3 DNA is TGTGCCAGCAGCCCCGGCGGGGGGCTGGGTGGCTACACCCTC.

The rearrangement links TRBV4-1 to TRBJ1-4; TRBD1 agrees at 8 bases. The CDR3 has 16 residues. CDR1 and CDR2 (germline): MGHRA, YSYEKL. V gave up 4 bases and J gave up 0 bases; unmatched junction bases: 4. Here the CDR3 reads CASSPGQGTTNEKLFF. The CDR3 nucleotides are TGCGCCAGCAGCCCCGGACAGGGTACAACTAATGAAAAACTGTTTTTT.

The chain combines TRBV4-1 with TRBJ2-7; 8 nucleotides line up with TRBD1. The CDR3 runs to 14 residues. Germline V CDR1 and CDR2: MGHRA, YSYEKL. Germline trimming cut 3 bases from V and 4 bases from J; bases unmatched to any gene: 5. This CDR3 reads CASSHGQGSYEQYF. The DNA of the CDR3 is TGCGCCAGCAGCCATGGACAGGGTAGTTACGAGCAGTACTTC.

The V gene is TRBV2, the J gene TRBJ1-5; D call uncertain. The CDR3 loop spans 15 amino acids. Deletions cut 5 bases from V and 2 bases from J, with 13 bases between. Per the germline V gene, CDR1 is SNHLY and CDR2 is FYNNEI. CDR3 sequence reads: CASSREGWGNQPQHF. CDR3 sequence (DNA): TGTGCCAGCAGTAGAGAGGGCTGGGGCAATCAGCCCCAGCATTTT.

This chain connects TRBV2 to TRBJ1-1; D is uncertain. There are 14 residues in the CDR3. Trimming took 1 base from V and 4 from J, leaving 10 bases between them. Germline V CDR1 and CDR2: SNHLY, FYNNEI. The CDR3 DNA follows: TGTGCCAGCAGTGAAGGGGGAGGGCTCACTGAAGCTTTCTTT. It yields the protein CASSEGGGLTEAFF.

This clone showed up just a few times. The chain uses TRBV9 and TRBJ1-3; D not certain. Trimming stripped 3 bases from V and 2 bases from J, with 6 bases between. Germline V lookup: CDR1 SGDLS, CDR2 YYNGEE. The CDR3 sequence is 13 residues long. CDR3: CASSAGAGNTIYF. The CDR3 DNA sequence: TGTGCCAGCAGCGCCGGTGCTGGAAACACCATATATTTT.

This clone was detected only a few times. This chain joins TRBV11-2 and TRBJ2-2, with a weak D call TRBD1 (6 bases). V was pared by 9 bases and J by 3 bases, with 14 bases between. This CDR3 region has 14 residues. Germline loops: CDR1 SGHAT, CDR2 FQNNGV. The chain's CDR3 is CASRDTLDTGELFF. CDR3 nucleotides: TGTGCCAGTCGGGACACTTTAGACACCGGGGAGCTGTTTTTT.

In DNA form, the CDR3 reads TGTGCCAGCAGCTTAGCGGGGGACAGGTCTGACTATGGCTACACCTTC. Protein product: CASSLAGDRSDYGYTF. The chain combines TRBV7-2 with TRBJ1-2; 8 nucleotides line up with TRBD1. V dropped 0 bases and J dropped 3; count of bases not matched to a gene: 6. The germline gives CDR1 SGHTA, CDR2 FQGNSA. This CDR3 has 16 residues. The full variable domain, completed using reference TRBV7-2 and TRBJ1-2, is GAGVSQSPSNKVTEKGKDVELRCDPISGHTALYWYRQSLGQGLEFLIYFQGNSAPDKSGLPSDRFSAERTGGSVSTLTIQRTQQEDSAVYLCASSLAGDRSDYGYTFGSGTRLTVV.

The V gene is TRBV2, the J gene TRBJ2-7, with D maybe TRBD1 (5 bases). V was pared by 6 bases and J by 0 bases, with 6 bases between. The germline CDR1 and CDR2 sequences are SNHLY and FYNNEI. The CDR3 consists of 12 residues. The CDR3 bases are TGTGCCAGCAGAGGGGTCTCCTACGAGCAGTACTTC. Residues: CASRGVSYEQYF.

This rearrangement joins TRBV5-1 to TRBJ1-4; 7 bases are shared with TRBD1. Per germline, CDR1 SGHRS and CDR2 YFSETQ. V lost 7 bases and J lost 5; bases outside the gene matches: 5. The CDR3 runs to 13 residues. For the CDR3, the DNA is TGCGCCAGCCGGGACAGCTTCAATGAAAAACTGTTTTTT. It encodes CASRDSFNEKLFF.

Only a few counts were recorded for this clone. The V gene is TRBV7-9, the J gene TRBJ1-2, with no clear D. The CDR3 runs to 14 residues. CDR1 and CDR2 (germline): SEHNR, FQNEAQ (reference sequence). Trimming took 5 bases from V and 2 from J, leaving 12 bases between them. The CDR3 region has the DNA TGTGCCAGCAGCCCGCGGGAGAGCAACTATGGCTACACCTTC. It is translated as CASSPRESNYGYTF.

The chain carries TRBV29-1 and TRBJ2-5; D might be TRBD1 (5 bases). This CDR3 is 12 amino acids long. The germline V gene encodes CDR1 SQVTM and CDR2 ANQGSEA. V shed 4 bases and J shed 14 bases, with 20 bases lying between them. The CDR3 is CSVVGAVGIQYF. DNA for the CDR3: TGCAGCGTTGTAGGGGCAGTTGGAATCCAATACTTC.

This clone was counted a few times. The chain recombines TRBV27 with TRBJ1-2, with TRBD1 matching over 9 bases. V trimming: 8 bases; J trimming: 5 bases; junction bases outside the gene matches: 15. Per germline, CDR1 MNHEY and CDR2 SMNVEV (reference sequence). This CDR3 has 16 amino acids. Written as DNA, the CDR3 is TGTGCCAGCGGCCACCACCAACAGGGGGCGAATTATGGCTACACCTTC. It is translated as CASGHHQQGANYGYTF.

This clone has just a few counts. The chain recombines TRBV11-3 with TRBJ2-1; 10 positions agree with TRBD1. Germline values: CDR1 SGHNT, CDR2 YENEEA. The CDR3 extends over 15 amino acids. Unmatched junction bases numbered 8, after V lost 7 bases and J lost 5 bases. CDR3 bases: TGTGCCAGCATCCTAAAGGGGACAGGGGACAATGAGCAGTTCTTC. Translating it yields CASILKGTGDNEQFF.

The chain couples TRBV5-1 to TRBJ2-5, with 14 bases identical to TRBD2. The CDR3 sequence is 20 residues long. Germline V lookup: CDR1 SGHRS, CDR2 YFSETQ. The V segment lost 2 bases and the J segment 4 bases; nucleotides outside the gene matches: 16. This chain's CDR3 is CASSLESRPGLAGVRETQYF. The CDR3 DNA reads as TGCGCCAGCAGCTTAGAATCTAGACCGGGACTAGCGGGAGTACGAGAGACCCAGTACTTC.

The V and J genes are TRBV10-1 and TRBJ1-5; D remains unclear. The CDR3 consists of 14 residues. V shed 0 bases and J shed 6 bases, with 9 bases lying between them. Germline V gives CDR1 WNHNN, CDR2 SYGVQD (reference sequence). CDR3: CASSESAAGQPQHF. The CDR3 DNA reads TGCGCCAGCAGTGAGTCGGCGGCGGGTCAGCCCCAGCATTTT.

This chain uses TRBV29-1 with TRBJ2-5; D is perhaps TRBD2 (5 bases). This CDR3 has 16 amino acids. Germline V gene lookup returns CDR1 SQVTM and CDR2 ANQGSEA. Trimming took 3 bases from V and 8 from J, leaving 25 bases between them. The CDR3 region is CSVEGYFGNPRGTQYF. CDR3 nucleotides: TGCAGCGTTGAGGGTTATTTCGGGAATCCTCGGGGTACCCAGTACTTC.

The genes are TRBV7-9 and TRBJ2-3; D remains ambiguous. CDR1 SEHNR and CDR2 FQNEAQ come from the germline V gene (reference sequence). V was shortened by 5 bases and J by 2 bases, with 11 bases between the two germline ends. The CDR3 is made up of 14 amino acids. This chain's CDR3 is CASSPGPNTDTQYF. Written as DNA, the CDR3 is TGTGCCAGCAGCCCGGGTCCCAACACAGATACGCAGTATTTT.

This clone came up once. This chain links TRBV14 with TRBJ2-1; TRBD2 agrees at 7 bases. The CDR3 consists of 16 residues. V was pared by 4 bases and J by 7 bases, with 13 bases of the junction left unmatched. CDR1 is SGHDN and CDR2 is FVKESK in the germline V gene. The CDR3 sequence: CASSRGLLVGGNEQFF. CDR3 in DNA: TGTGCCAGCAGCCGGGGACTTCTCGTGGGAGGGAATGAGCAGTTCTTC. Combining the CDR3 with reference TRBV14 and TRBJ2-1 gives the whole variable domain EAGVTQFPSHSVIEKGQTVTLRCDPISGHDNLYWYRRVMGKEIKFLLHFVKESKQDESGMPNNRFLAERTGGTYSTLKVQPAELEDSGVYFCASSRGLLVGGNEQFFGPGTRLTVL.

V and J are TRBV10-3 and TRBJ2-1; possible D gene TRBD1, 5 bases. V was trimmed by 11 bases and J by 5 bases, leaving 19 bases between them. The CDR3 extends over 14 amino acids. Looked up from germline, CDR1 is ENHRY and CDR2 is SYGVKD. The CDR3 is CALSREFKNNEQFF. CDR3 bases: TGTGCCCTGTCCAGGGAATTCAAGAACAATGAGCAGTTCTTC.

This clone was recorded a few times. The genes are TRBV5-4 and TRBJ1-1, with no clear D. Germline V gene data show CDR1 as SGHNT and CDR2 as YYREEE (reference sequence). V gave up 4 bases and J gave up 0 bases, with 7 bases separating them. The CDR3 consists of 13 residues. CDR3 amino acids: CASSPQLNTEAFF. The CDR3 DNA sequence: TGTGCCAGCAGCCCCCAGTTGAACACTGAAGCTTTCTTT. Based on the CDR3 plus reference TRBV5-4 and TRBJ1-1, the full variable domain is ETGVTQSPTHLIKTRGQQVTLRCSSQSGHNTVSWYQQALGQGPQFIFQYYREEENGRGNFPPRFSGLQFPNYSSELNVNALELDDSALYLCASSPQLNTEAFFGQGTRLTVV.

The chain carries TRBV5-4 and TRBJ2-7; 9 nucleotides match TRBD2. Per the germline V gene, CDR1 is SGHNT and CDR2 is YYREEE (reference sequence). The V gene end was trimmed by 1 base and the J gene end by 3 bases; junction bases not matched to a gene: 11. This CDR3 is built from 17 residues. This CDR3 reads CASSLSSGSAAGYEQYF. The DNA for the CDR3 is TGTGCCAGCAGCTTGAGTAGCGGGAGCGCGGCGGGCTACGAGCAGTACTTC.

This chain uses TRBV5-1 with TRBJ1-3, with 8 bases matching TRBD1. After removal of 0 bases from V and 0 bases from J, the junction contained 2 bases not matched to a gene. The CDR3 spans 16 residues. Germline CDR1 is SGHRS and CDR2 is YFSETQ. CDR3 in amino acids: CASSLEGQVSGNTIYF. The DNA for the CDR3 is TGCGCCAGCAGCTTGGAGGGACAGGTCTCTGGAAACACCATATATTTT.

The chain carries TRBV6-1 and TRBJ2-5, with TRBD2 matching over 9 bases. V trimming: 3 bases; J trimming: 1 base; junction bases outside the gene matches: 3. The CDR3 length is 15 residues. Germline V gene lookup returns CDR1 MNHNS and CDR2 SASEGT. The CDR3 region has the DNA TGTGCCAGCAGTGACCAAGCGGGAGGCCAAGAGACCCAGTACTTC. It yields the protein CASSDQAGGQETQYF.

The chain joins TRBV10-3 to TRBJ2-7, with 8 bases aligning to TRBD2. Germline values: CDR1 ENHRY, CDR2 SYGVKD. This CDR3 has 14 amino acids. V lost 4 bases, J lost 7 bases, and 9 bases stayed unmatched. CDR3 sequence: CAISGSGGPREQYF. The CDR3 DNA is TGTGCCATCAGTGGGTCGGGAGGGCCGAGGGAGCAGTACTTC.

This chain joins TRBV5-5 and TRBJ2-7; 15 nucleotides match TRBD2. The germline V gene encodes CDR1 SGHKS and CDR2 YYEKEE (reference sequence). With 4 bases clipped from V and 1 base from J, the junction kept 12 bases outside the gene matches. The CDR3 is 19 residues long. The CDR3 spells CASSGHPRTSGGESYEQYF. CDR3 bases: TGTGCCAGCAGCGGCCACCCCCGGACTAGCGGGGGGGAGTCCTACGAGCAGTACTTC.

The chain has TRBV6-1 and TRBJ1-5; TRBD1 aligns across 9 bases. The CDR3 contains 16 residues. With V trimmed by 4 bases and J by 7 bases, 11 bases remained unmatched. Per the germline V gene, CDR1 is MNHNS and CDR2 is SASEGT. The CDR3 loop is CASSVTGTGSGQPQHF. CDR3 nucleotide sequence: TGTGCCAGCAGTGTAACCGGGACAGGGAGCGGACAGCCCCAGCATTTT.

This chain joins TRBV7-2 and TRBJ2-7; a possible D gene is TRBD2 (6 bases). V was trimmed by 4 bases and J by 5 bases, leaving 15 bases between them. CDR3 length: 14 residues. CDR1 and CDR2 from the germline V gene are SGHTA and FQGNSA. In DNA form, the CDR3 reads TGTGCCAGCAGCTACACGGGAGACCCCCACGAGCAGTACTTC. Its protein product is CASSYTGDPHEQYF. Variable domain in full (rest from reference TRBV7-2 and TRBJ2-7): GAGVSQSPSNKVTEKGKDVELRCDPISGHTALYWYRQSLGQGLEFLIYFQGNSAPDKSGLPSDRFSAERTGGSVSTLTIQRTQQEDSAVYLCASSYTGDPHEQYFGPGTRLTVT.

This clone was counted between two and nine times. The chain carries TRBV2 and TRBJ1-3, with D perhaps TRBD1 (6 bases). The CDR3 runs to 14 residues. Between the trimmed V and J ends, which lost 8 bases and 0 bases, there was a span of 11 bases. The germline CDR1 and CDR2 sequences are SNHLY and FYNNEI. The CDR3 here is CASEGVVSGNTIYF. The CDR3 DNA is TGTGCCAGCGAGGGGGTTGTCTCTGGAAACACCATATATTTT.